The next 27 T cell receptor beta chains were all read from a single sample in a study of monozygotic twins with inflammatory bowel disease. TCRdb reprocessed the 5' RACE reads, with one entry per CDR3 protein and no DNA. This listing includes about 380,000 distinct CDR3 sequences. Sequencing used blood. The source of these receptors is a human donor with ulcerative colitis or Crohn's disease, or a healthy co-twin of an affected twin (not recorded which).

This chain links TRBV12-3 or TRBV12-4 with TRBJ2-7; TCRdb lists TRBD1, though no DNA is available to test this call. The CDR3 is 13 amino acids. The CDR3 loop reads CASSFGGTDEQYF.

The rearrangement links TRBV7-2 to TRBJ1-3; TCRdb gives TRBD1 as the D gene, but with no DNA this cannot be confirmed. The CDR3 runs 15 residues. Germline CDR1 SGHTA, CDR2 FQGNSA. CDR3 loop: CASRVDRMAGNTIYF. Together with reference TRBV7-2 and TRBJ1-3, the CDR3 gives the full variable domain: GAGVSQSPSNKVTEKGKDVELRCDPISGHTALYWYRQSLGQGLEFLIYFQGNSAPDKSGLPSDRFSAERTGGSVSTLTIQRTQQEDSAVYLCASRVDRMAGNTIYFGEGSWLTVV.

The chain joins TRBV5-4 to TRBJ2-7; TCRdb's assignment of TRBD2 cannot be checked, as there is no DNA. CDR1 is SGHNT, CDR2 YYREEE, per germline (reference sequence). The CDR3 has 14 residues. CDR3 sequence reads: CASSLERANYEQYF.

V usage is TRBV7-2 and J usage is TRBJ1-1. The CDR3 totals 14 residues. The V gene's germline CDR1 is SGHTA and CDR2 FQGNSA. The CDR3 spells CASSAPGGPTEAFF.

The chain combines TRBV10-3 with TRBJ2-1; without DNA, the TCRdb call of TRBD1 cannot be checked. CDR1 ENHRY and CDR2 SYGVKD come from the germline V gene. The CDR3 consists of 16 residues. This chain's CDR3 is CAISELGGGTYNEQFF.

V usage is TRBV7-2 and J usage is TRBJ1-1; the D gene TCRdb calls, TRBD1, cannot be checked with no DNA. The CDR3 loop spans 14 amino acids. CDR1 is SGHTA, CDR2 FQGNSA, per germline. CDR3 sequence: CASSLNGQVTEAFF. Using reference TRBV7-2 and TRBJ1-1 for the parts outside the CDR3, the full variable domain is GAGVSQSPSNKVTEKGKDVELRCDPISGHTALYWYRQSLGQGLEFLIYFQGNSAPDKSGLPSDRFSAERTGGSVSTLTIQRTQQEDSAVYLCASSLNGQVTEAFFGQGTRLTVV.

The V call is TRBV18, the J call TRBJ2-7; TCRdb proposes TRBD1, but this gene call is untestable without DNA. CDR1 KGHSH and CDR2 LQKENI come from the germline V gene. The length of the CDR3 is 15 residues. CDR3 loop: CASSPPYSGAYEQYF.

CDR3 region: CASSVDRRGELFF. The V call is TRBV9, the J call TRBJ2-2; with no DNA, the TCRdb D assignment of TRBD1 cannot be verified. This CDR3 spans 13 amino acids. CDR1 SGDLS and CDR2 YYNGEE come from the germline V gene.

The chain uses TRBV5-1 and TRBJ2-7; with no DNA, the TCRdb D assignment of TRBD1 cannot be verified. The V gene's germline CDR1 is SGHRS and CDR2 YFSETQ. This CDR3 comprises 15 residues. The CDR3 region is CASSLGRGVPYEQYF.

The chain recombines TRBV12-3 or TRBV12-4 with TRBJ2-1; TCRdb's D gene call, TRBD2, goes unchecked for lack of DNA. The CDR3 sequence is 15 residues long. The CDR3 loop reads CASGPGGGSNNEQFF.

The V gene is TRBV20-1, the J gene TRBJ2-3; TCRdb indicates TRBD2, and absent DNA this call remains unverified. Germline assignment: CDR1 DFQATT and CDR2 SNEGSKA (reference sequence). CDR3 length: 16 residues. CDR3 in amino acids: CSARVLAGALTDTQYF.

V and J are TRBV14 and TRBJ2-7; TCRdb designates TRBD1, a call that cannot be tested without DNA. The CDR3 runs to 15 residues. Germline V CDR1 and CDR2: SGHDN, FVKESK. The CDR3 spells CASSQTTGLPYEQYF.

The genes are TRBV12-3 or TRBV12-4 and TRBJ2-7; TCRdb's D call, TRBD1, is unchecked because there is no DNA. The CDR3 contains 17 residues. CDR3 loop: CASSSPTWDRSSYEQYF.

The J gene is TRBJ1-5, the V gene TRBV7-2; TCRdb's D gene call, TRBD1, goes unchecked for lack of DNA. Per germline, CDR1 SGHTA and CDR2 FQGNSA. This CDR3 has 16 amino acids. CDR3 residues: CASSPPSGDGNQPQHF.

The rearrangement uses TRBV28 and TRBJ1-2; no DNA is available, so the TRBD1 call from TCRdb remains unchecked. Per the germline V gene, CDR1 is MDHEN and CDR2 is SYDVKM. The CDR3 covers 17 residues. This CDR3 is CASSPFTGTGEFYGYTF.

This chain joins TRBV5-6 and TRBJ2-4. The CDR3 loop spans 14 amino acids. Germline lookup yields CDR1 SGHDT and CDR2 YYEEEE. The CDR3 sequence is CASSLRQAKNIQYF.

The rearrangement joins TRBV2 to TRBJ2-7; TCRdb's D call of TRBD2 is untestable without DNA. Germline V lookup: CDR1 SNHLY, CDR2 FYNNEI. The CDR3 totals 14 residues. The CDR3 here is CASSAPVSTREQYF.

The chain combines TRBV7-9 with TRBJ2-7; TCRdb indicates TRBD1, and absent DNA this call remains unverified. From germline, CDR1 is SEHNR and CDR2 FQNEAQ (reference sequence). CDR3 length: 16 residues. This CDR3 reads CASSLGGGINTYEQYF.

CDR3 region: CASSQVQIKPYEQYF. The chain is built from TRBV4-1 and TRBJ2-7. CDR1 is MGHRA, CDR2 YSYEKL, per germline. This CDR3 has 15 amino acids.

The V gene is TRBV12-3 or TRBV12-4, the J gene TRBJ2-6; the D gene TCRdb calls, TRBD1, cannot be checked with no DNA. The CDR3 spans 15 residues. The CDR3: CASSGRGSGANVLTF.

The chain combines TRBV20-1 with TRBJ2-1; with no DNA, the TCRdb D assignment of TRBD2 cannot be verified. Germline V gene lookup returns CDR1 DFQATT and CDR2 SNEGSKA (reference sequence). The CDR3 is 14 amino acids. CDR3: CSARERREYAAQFF.

The chain links TRBV6-5 to TRBJ2-4. This CDR3 is built from 17 residues. Germline V gene data show CDR1 as MNHEY and CDR2 as SVGAGI. The CDR3 region is CASSYSRVGVAKNIQYF.

This chain uses TRBV10-3 with TRBJ2-3; absent DNA, TCRdb's TRBD1 call cannot be checked. This CDR3 region has 15 residues. CDR1 ENHRY and CDR2 SYGVKD come from the germline V gene. CDR3 in amino acids: CAISTQTGGEDTQYF.

V gene TRBV4-3 combines with J gene TRBJ1-6; TCRdb reports TRBD1, a call that lacks DNA to check it against. CDR1 and CDR2 (germline): LGHNA, YSLEER. The length of the CDR3 is 17 residues. CDR3 sequence reads: CASSQDVRGRVNSPLHF.

The chain recombines TRBV20-1 with TRBJ1-4; as DNA is missing, the TRBD1 call by TCRdb cannot be tested. CDR1 and CDR2 from the germline V gene are DFQATT and SNEGSKA (reference sequence). This CDR3 region has 14 residues. This CDR3 reads CSDRGGRWREKLFF.

This chain links TRBV20-1 with TRBJ1-5. This CDR3 contains 14 residues. Germline V CDR1 and CDR2: DFQATT, SNEGSKA (reference sequence). The CDR3 here is CSASSLSSNQPQHF.

This rearrangement joins TRBV6-1 to TRBJ2-1; the D call of TRBD2 rests on TCRdb alone, since no DNA is present to check it. Germline V gene data show CDR1 as MNHNS and CDR2 as SASEGT. This CDR3 has 17 amino acids. The CDR3 loop is CASRPKTSSGGNNEQFF.